Below, 21 T cell receptor beta chains from the same sample are listed, as sequenced in a study of T cell responses to AZD1222 COVID-19 vaccine. Data came from immunoSEQ multiplex PCR; TCRdb stores just in-frame clones and leaves some out. This sample carries approximately 94,000 clones, roughly nine tenths of them seen once, and the ten largest clones take under 2%. The source was peripheral blood, collected on day 0 of AZD1222 vaccination. These receptors all stem from an adult in good health.

This clone was counted a single time. This sequence joins TRBV5-6 and TRBJ1-3; 9 nucleotides align to TRBD1. The germline V gene encodes CDR1 SGHDT and CDR2 YYEEEE. The CDR3 runs to 14 residues. The V and J ends lost 4 bases and 7 bases, in that order; junction bases with no gene match: 6. The CDR3 DNA reads TGTGCCAGCAGCCTACAGGGGGCGAGGAACACCATATATTTT. Residues: CASSLQGARNTIYF.

The chain joins TRBV19 to TRBJ2-7; TRBD1 might be the D (6 bases). From germline, CDR1 is LNHDA and CDR2 SQIVND (reference sequence). Trimming took 6 bases from V and 4 from J, leaving 28 bases between them. The length of the CDR3 is 18 residues. Here the CDR3 DNA reads TGTGCCAGTAGCCCCCACCCTTCGACAGGTACGGTACCATACGAGCAGTACTTC. This encodes CASSPHPSTGTVPYEQYF.

The chain links TRBV10-3 to TRBJ1-4; 8 bases line up with TRBD1. The germline gives CDR1 ENHRY, CDR2 SYGVKD. CDR3 length: 15 amino acids. The V gene end was trimmed by 6 bases and the J gene end by 3 bases; junction bases not matched to a gene: 6. The CDR3 protein is CAISDSTGANEKLFF. CDR3 coding DNA: TGTGCCATCAGCGATTCGACAGGGGCTAATGAAAAACTGTTTTTT.

The chain couples TRBV7-2 to TRBJ2-1; D unresolved. Germline V gene sequence: CDR1 SGHTA, CDR2 FQGNSA. Trimming pared 1 base from V and 8 bases from J, leaving 9 bases between. The CDR3 is 13 amino acids. DNA of the CDR3: TGTGCCAGCAGCTTAGAAGGGCGCGATGAGCAGTTCTTC. Its translation is CASSLEGRDEQFF.

The V call is TRBV10-2, the J call TRBJ2-5; 11 bases are a match to TRBD2. Germline V gene lookup returns CDR1 WSHSY and CDR2 SAAADI. The J segment lost 1 base and the V segment lost 4 bases, leaving 14 bases of the junction unmatched. This CDR3 has 19 amino acids. In DNA form, the CDR3 reads TGCGCCAGCAGTGCCTCTGTTACCGGGACTAGCGGATTCCAAGAGACCCAGTACTTC. It is translated as CASSASVTGTSGFQETQYF.

A few counts support this clone. This sequence joins TRBV7-9 and TRBJ2-7; D gene ambiguous. CDR3 length: 13 residues. Germline loops: CDR1 SEHNR, CDR2 FQNEAQ (reference sequence). Between the trimmed V and J ends, which lost 8 bases and 6 bases, there was a span of 17 bases. In DNA, the CDR3 is TGTGCCAGCCTCCGGGCCCCCCAAGGCGAGCAGTACTTC. It yields the protein CASLRAPQGEQYF.

CDR3 DNA sequence: TGTGCCAGCAGCTTAGGCTTTCTCGGGACGGATCATGGCTACACCTTC. Translating it yields CASSLGFLGTDHGYTF. This chain connects TRBV13 to TRBJ1-2; tentative D call: TRBD1 (5 bases). In germline, CDR1 is PRHDT, CDR2 FYEKMQ (reference sequence). V lost 0 bases and J lost 6, with 17 bases in between. The CDR3 has 16 amino acids.

The chain joins TRBV3-1 (or the pseudogene TRBV3-2) to TRBJ1-2; perhaps TRBD1 as D (6 bases). Germline V gives CDR1 LGHDT, CDR2 YNNKEL (reference sequence). Trimming removed 8 bases from V and 0 bases from J, with 16 bases in between. The CDR3 sequence is 15 residues long. CDR3 sequence: CASSDTGTANYGYTF. The CDR3 DNA follows: TGTGCCAGCTCCGACACAGGGACTGCTAACTATGGCTACACCTTC.

The V gene is TRBV27, the J gene TRBJ1-5; a possible D gene is TRBD1 (6 bases). This CDR3 contains 15 residues. The V and J ends lost 3 bases and 1 base respectively, with 10 bases between them. Looked up from germline, CDR1 is MNHEY and CDR2 is SMNVEV (reference sequence). This chain's CDR3 is CASSFTGTSNQPQHF. In nucleotides, the CDR3 is TGTGCCAGCAGTTTTACAGGGACAAGCAATCAGCCCCAGCATTTT.

The CDR3 nucleotides are TGTGCCAGCAGCTTAGCTCTCAACCGGAACTATGGCTACACCTTC. Translation gives CASSLALNRNYGYTF. J is TRBJ1-2 and V is TRBV11-2; D is ambiguous. CDR1 and CDR2 from the germline V gene are SGHAT and FQNNGV. The CDR3 spans 15 residues. The V end was cut by 1 base, the J end by 2 bases, with 11 bases between. The whole variable domain, filled in from reference TRBV11-2 and TRBJ1-2, reads EAGVAQSPRYKIIEKRQSVAFWCNPISGHATLYWYQQILGQGPKLLIQFQNNGVVDDSQLPKDRFSAERLKGVDSTLKIQPAKLEDSAVYLCASSLALNRNYGYTFGSGTRLTVV.

The chain links TRBV14 to TRBJ1-4, with D possibly TRBD1 on 5 matching bases. The CDR3 runs to 20 residues. Germline V gene data show CDR1 as SGHDN and CDR2 as FVKESK. V gave up 1 base and J gave up 7 bases, with 28 bases separating them. The CDR3: CASSQVLGDGVRYLGEKLFF. In nucleotides, the CDR3 is TGTGCCAGCAGCCAAGTATTGGGGGATGGAGTTCGTTATCTGGGTGAAAAACTGTTTTTT.

The V gene is TRBV27, the J gene TRBJ2-5; TRBD1 or TRBD2 may be the D gene (5 bases each). Between the trimmed V and J ends, which lost 4 bases and 4 bases, there was a span of 13 bases. CDR1 and CDR2 from the germline V gene are MNHEY and SMNVEV (reference sequence). The CDR3 is 14 amino acids. Here the CDR3 reads CASSSRTGRETQYF. CDR3 DNA: TGTGCCAGCAGTTCGCGGACGGGACGAGAGACCCAGTACTTC.

The chain carries TRBV5-1 and TRBJ2-7; the D gene is possibly TRBD1 (5 bases). With 3 bases removed from V and 0 bases from J, the gap between germline ends came to 16 bases. The V gene's germline CDR1 is SGHRS and CDR2 YFSETQ. The CDR3 has 16 residues. In DNA form, the CDR3 reads TGCGCCAGCAGCTCGCCCGAGGAGACAGTCTCCTACGAGCAGTACTTC. Its translation: CASSSPEETVSYEQYF.

The chain uses TRBV7-9 and TRBJ2-5, with unresolved D. V lost 3 bases and J 1 base, leaving 6 bases between the germline ends. This CDR3 spans 13 amino acids. Germline CDR1 SEHNR, CDR2 FQNEAQ (reference sequence). The CDR3 region is CASSLPSQETQYF. CDR3 bases: TGTGCCAGCAGCTTGCCTAGCCAAGAGACCCAGTACTTC.

The chain employs TRBV7-9 and TRBJ1-6; 10 bases are shared with TRBD1. V shed 4 bases and J 0 bases; nucleotides not matched to a gene: 9. CDR3 size: 19 residues. Germline assignment: CDR1 SEHNR and CDR2 FQNEAQ (reference sequence). CDR3 sequence reads: CASSWGGQGPSSYNSPLHF. CDR3 coding DNA: TGTGCCAGCAGCTGGGGGGGACAGGGGCCGAGCTCCTATAATTCACCCCTCCACTTT.

J is TRBJ1-5 and V is TRBV19; TRBD1 matches 8 bases. Germline trimming cut 0 bases from V and 1 base from J; bases unmatched to any gene: 14. The germline V gene has CDR1 LNHDA and CDR2 SQIVND (reference sequence). CDR3 length equals 20 residues. The CDR3 coding sequence is TGTGCCAGTAGTATAGATCCCGCAGGGGGCGCGATGAAAAGCAATCAGCCCCAGCATTTT. Protein sequence: CASSIDPAGGAMKSNQPQHF.

The chain couples TRBV6-2 or TRBV6-3 to TRBJ2-1; unclear D gene. Trimming left V 3 bases short and J 8 bases short, with 5 bases between. CDR3 size: 11 residues. Germline V gene lookup returns CDR1 MNHEY and CDR2 SVGEGT. The CDR3 loop reads CASSYYDEQFF. CDR3 in DNA: TGTGCCAGCAGTTATTACGATGAGCAGTTCTTC.

This clone was detected only a few times. The chain uses TRBV5-1 and TRBJ2-2; 7 bases match TRBD2. The germline gives CDR1 SGHRS, CDR2 YFSETQ. The CDR3 totals 17 residues. The trim removed 2 bases at V and 7 bases at J, leaving 14 bases unmatched. As DNA, the CDR3 is TGCGCCAGCAGCTTTGAAGCTAGCGGAGTTAAGGACGGGGAGCTGTTTTTT. The encoded protein is CASSFEASGVKDGELFF.

The chain employs TRBV30 and TRBJ1-5; D might be TRBD1 (5 bases). CDR1 is GTSNPN and CDR2 is SVGIG in the germline V gene (reference sequence). The CDR3 length is 16 residues. V lost 4 bases, J lost 1 base, and 17 bases lay in between. CDR3 residues: CAWTESGGFSNQPQHF. CDR3 sequence (DNA): TGTGCCTGGACCGAAAGCGGGGGGTTCAGCAATCAGCCCCAGCATTTT.

The sample holds one count of this clone. The genes are TRBV25-1 and TRBJ2-7; 8 bases align to TRBD2. In germline, CDR1 is MGHDK, CDR2 SYGVNS. V lost 6 bases to trimming and J lost 7 bases; unmatched junction nucleotides: 14. This CDR3 comprises 15 residues. CDR3 residues: CASSQLGSGGEEQYF. DNA for the CDR3: TGTGCCAGCAGCCAATTAGGCTCCGGGGGGGAAGAGCAGTACTTC.

The chain employs TRBV30 and TRBJ1-1; D remains ambiguous. The CDR3 contains 11 residues. Trimming pared 0 bases from V and 7 bases from J, leaving 6 bases between. Germline-derived CDR1 and CDR2 are GTSNPN and SVGIG (reference sequence). CDR3 amino acids: CAWSVGIEAFF. In DNA form, the CDR3 reads TGTGCCTGGAGTGTTGGGATTGAAGCTTTCTTT.